These 7 T cell receptor beta chains were sequenced from one sample in a study of blood T cell repertoires in COVID-19. Data came from immunoSEQ multiplex PCR; TCRdb stores just in-frame clones and leaves some out. The sample has under 100,000 clones, about 87% seen once. Sequenced: peripheral blood. Source of these receptors: a human donor in a cohort sampled during active COVID-19.

This chain connects TRBV27 to TRBJ2-1; 8 nucleotides agree with TRBD2. This CDR3 has 16 amino acids. V gave up 4 bases and J gave up 8 bases; unmatched junction bases: 13. Germline V lookup: CDR1 MNHEY, CDR2 SMNVEV (reference sequence). The CDR3 reads CASSWTGTSLAHEQFF. The CDR3 DNA reads as TGTGCCAGCAGTTGGACCGGGACTAGTCTCGCTCATGAGCAGTTCTTC.

V and J are TRBV6-5 and TRBJ2-1, with D possibly matching TRBD2 (6 bases). V was clipped by 5 bases and J by 5 bases, with 16 bases between them. This CDR3 is 15 amino acids long. Germline V gives CDR1 MNHEY, CDR2 SVGAGI. DNA for the CDR3: TGTGCCAGCAGTAAACGCGGGGAACCACACAATGAGCAGTTCTTC. It codes for CASSKRGEPHNEQFF.

This chain links TRBV12-5 with TRBJ1-1; D uncertain. Germline CDR1 LGHNT, CDR2 FRNRAP. Trimming took 7 bases from V and 6 from J, leaving 12 bases between them. The length of the CDR3 is 12 residues. The CDR3 nucleotides are TGTGCTAGTGTTGAGGGATTTGCTGAAGCTTTCTTT. Protein sequence: CASVEGFAEAFF.

The chain uses TRBV19 and TRBJ2-1; TRBD2 might be the D (5 bases). Germline CDR1 and CDR2: LNHDA and SQIVND (reference sequence). This CDR3 contains 11 residues. V shed 6 bases and J shed 5 bases, with 5 bases lying between them. CDR3 nucleotides: TGTGCCAGTAGCGGGGACAATGAGCAGTTCTTC. Translated, it gives CASSGDNEQFF.

This chain uses TRBV27 with TRBJ2-7, with 7 bases lining up with TRBD1. With 3 bases clipped from V and 1 base from J, the junction kept 3 bases outside the gene matches. Germline V lookup: CDR1 MNHEY, CDR2 SMNVEV (reference sequence). There are 14 residues in the CDR3. CDR3 amino acids: CASSFEGQSYEQYF. DNA of the CDR3: TGTGCCAGCAGTTTCGAGGGACAGTCCTACGAGCAGTACTTC.

V and J are TRBV3-1 (or the pseudogene TRBV3-2) and TRBJ1-5; D is uncertain. The V and J ends lost 4 bases and 3 bases respectively, with 16 bases between them. Germline CDR1 reads LGHDT; CDR2 reads YNNKEL (reference sequence). The CDR3 spans 16 residues. The CDR3 protein is CASSLSAFSTNQPQHF. The CDR3 nucleotides read TGTGCCAGCAGCCTTAGTGCCTTTTCTACCAATCAGCCCCAGCATTTT.

Here the CDR3 reads CASSARDRGTTGELFF. CDR3 in DNA: TGTGCCAGCAGCGCCCGGGACAGGGGCACGACCGGGGAGCTGTTTTTT. The J gene is TRBJ2-2, the V gene TRBV7-8, with 10 bases fitting TRBD1. CDR1 and CDR2 from the germline V gene are SGHVS and FQNEAQ. The CDR3 totals 16 residues. Trimming removed 5 bases from V and 5 bases from J; junction bases left unmatched: 8.